This is a list of T cell receptor beta chains from one sample in a study of OX40 agonist ivuxolimab in advanced cancers. Using immunoSEQ multiplex PCR, the repertoire was profiled, and TCRdb retains in-frame clones only, with some absent. Of more than 90,000 clones in the sample, about 84% are singletons; the top ten hold roughly 5.4%. The specimen was CD4+ or CD8+ T cells sorted from blood, collected in a trial of the OX40 agonist ivuxolimab. The receptor source for this set is an adult with an advanced solid tumor such as melanoma, head and neck, liver or kidney cancer. Each CDR3 is given with its conserved first and last residue. D genes are given only for firm matches. Only some rows state a clone size, as once, few, many or a class for expanded clones.

abundance,v_gene,d_gene,j_gene,CDR3nt,CDR3aa
NA,TRBV7-6,NA,TRBJ2-1,TGTGCCAGCAGCTTAGAATTGGGCCGGAGCTCCTACAATGAGCAGTTCTTC,CASSLELGRSSYNEQFF
NA,TRBV29-1,TRBD2,TRBJ2-7,TGCAGCACCGTAGCGGGAGGTTCCTACGAGCAGTACTTC,CSTVAGGSYEQYF
NA,TRBV19,NA,TRBJ2-7,TGTGCCAGTAGTATAGATCTATACCAGACCCCCGAGCAGTACTTC,CASSIDLYQTPEQYF
NA,TRBV7-2,TRBD2,TRBJ2-7,TGTGCCAGCAGCTTAGCGGACCCTAGCGGGAGGGCCGAGCACTACGAGCAGTACTTC,CASSLADPSGRAEHYEQYF
NA,TRBV5-1,TRBD1,TRBJ2-2,TGCGCCAGCAGCTTGTTAACAGGGGGCTCGTCCGGGGAGCTGTTTTTT,CASSLLTGGSSGELFF
NA,TRBV5-1,TRBD1,TRBJ2-2,TGCGCCAGCAGTCCGGGACAGGTCGGCGGGGAGCTGTTTTTT,CASSPGQVGGELFF
NA,TRBV29-1,NA,TRBJ1-1,TGCAGCGCCGAAGTACAAGGCACTGAAGCTTTCTTT,CSAEVQGTEAFF
NA,TRBV29-1,TRBD1,TRBJ1-5,TGCAGCGTAGGACAGGGGAATCAGCCCCAGCATTTT,CSVGQGNQPQHF
once,TRBV15,NA,TRBJ1-2,TGTGCCACCAGCAGACCCCGTGGGGACGGCTACACCTTC,CATSRPRGDGYTF
many,TRBV7-9,TRBD1,TRBJ1-2,TGTGCCAGCAGCGCTAGACAGGGGGCTAACTATGGCTACACCTTC,CASSARQGANYGYTF
NA,TRBV27,NA,TRBJ2-5,TGTGCCAGCAGTCAACGGGGCCTCCAAGAGACCCAGTACTTC,CASSQRGLQETQYF
NA,TRBV5-1,TRBD1,TRBJ2-3,TGCGCCAGCAGCTCCGACAGGGAACATCCCACAGATACGCAGTATTTT,CASSSDREHPTDTQYF
NA,TRBV7-2,NA,TRBJ1-2,TGTGCCAGCAGCTCCCAACGTGATTATGGCTACACCTTC,CASSSQRDYGYTF
NA,TRBV9,TRBD1,TRBJ2-7,TGTGCCAGCACCCGACAGGGGGATGACAACGAGCAGTACTTC,CASTRQGDDNEQYF
NA,TRBV27,NA,TRBJ2-7,TGTGCCAGCAGGAGAGGTGAAAGCTACGAGCAGTACTTC,CASRRGESYEQYF
NA,TRBV10-2,NA,TRBJ2-7,TGCGCCAGCATGGACAGCTCCTACGAGCAGTACTTC,CASMDSSYEQYF
NA,TRBV9,NA,TRBJ2-1,TGTGCCAGCAGCGGCCAAGCTAGCTGGGTTAATGAGCAGTTCTTC,CASSGQASWVNEQFF
NA,TRBV6-5,NA,TRBJ2-5,TGTGCCAGCAGTTTAGGGTTTCAAGAGACCCAGTACTTC,CASSLGFQETQYF
NA,TRBV7-9,TRBD1,TRBJ2-1,TGTGCCAGCAACCCGACAGGGGGAAATGAGCAGTTCTTC,CASNPTGGNEQFF
NA,TRBV7-3,NA,TRBJ1-1,TGTGCCAGCAGCTTGGGACGGAACACTGAAGCTTTCTTT,CASSLGRNTEAFF